This is a list of T cell receptor beta chains from one sample in a study of blood T cells in healthy people across ages. MiXCR, run by TCRdb on the 5' RACE reads, gives a single entry per CDR3 protein. This repertoire shows more than 700,000 distinct CDR3 sequences, 46% found once; its top ten account for 18%. Sequenced input: blood. The receptors shown here come from a man older than 75 in good health. Both conserved end residues are part of each CDR3. D genes are given only for firm matches. Some rows have no size entry. The others give once, few or many, or a class for an expanded clone.

clone size	V gene	J gene	D gene	CDR3 DNA	CDR3 protein
few	TRBV5-1	TRBJ1-1	-	TGCGCCAGCAGCTTGGTTAGCGGAGGGTCGACTTCCCCGGGTGAAGCTTTCTTT	CASSLVSGGSTSPGEAFF
few	TRBV4-2	TRBJ1-2	TRBD1	TGTGCCAGCAGCCCACAGGACAGGGGGTATGGCTACACCTTC	CASSPQDRGYGYTF
-	TRBV30	TRBJ2-3	-	TGTGCCTGGAAACGTTTCGGCGGGATAAGGACAGATACGCAGTATTTT	CAWKRFGGIRTDTQYF
few	TRBV5-5	TRBJ2-5	-	TGTGCCAGCAGCTCCCCCCAAACAGGGTTGGTAGAGACCCAGTACTTC	CASSSPQTGLVETQYF
-	TRBV10-3	TRBJ2-5	TRBD2	TGTGCCTCCTCCAGTACTAGCGGCAGCCAAGAGACCCAGTACTTC	CASSSTSGSQETQYF
-	TRBV5-1	TRBJ2-7	TRBD1	TGCGCCAGCATTCCCGCACCGGGACAGGGCTCCTACGAGCAGTACTTC	CASIPAPGQGSYEQYF
-	TRBV2	TRBJ2-1	TRBD2	TGTGCCAGCAGTGTAAAAGCGGGAGTCTTCGATGAGCAGTTCTTC	CASSVKAGVFDEQFF
-	TRBV4-2	TRBJ2-7	TRBD1	TGTGCCAGCAGCCAAGGGGGGACAGAGTCCTACGAGCAGTACTTC	CASSQGGTESYEQYF
few	TRBV7-2	TRBJ1-5	TRBD1	TGTGCCAGCAGCTTATTAGGGGGCAGCAATCAGCCCCAGCATTTT	CASSLLGGSNQPQHF
-	TRBV20-1	TRBJ2-4	-	TGCAGTGCTAGCGGACCTATGGGCATTCAGTACTTC	CSASGPMGIQYF
-	TRBV6-4	TRBJ2-2	-	TGTGCCAGTTCAGAGCAGGCCACTACCGGGGAGCTGTTTTTT	CASSEQATTGELFF